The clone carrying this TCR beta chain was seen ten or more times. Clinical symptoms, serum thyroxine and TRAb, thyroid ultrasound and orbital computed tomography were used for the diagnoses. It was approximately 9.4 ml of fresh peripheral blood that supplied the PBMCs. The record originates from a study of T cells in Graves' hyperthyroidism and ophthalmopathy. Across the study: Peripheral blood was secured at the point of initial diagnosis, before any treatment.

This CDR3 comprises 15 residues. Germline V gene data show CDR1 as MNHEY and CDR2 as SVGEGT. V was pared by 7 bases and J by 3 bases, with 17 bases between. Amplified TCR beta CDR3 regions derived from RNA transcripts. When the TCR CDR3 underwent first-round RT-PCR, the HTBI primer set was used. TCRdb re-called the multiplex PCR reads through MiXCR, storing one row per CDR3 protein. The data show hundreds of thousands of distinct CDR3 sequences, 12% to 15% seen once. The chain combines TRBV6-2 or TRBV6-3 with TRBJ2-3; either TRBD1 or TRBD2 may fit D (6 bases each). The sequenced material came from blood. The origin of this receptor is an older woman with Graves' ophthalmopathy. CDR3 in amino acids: CASKKGGRGTDTQYF. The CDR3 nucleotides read TGTGCCAGCAAGAAGGGGGGCAGAGGGACAGATACGCAGTATTTT.